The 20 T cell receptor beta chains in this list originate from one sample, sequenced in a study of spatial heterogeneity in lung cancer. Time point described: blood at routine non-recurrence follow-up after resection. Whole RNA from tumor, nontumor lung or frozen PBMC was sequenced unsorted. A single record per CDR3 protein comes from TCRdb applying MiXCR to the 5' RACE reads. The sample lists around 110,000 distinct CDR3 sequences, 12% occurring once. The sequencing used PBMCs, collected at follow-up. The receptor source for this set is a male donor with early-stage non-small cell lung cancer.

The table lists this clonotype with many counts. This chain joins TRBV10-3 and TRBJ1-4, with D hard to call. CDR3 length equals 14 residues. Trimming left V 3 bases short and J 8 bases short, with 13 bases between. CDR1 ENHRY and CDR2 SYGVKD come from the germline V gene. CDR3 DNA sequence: TGTGCCATCAGTGATGGTGGAGGGAACGAAAAACTGTTTTTT. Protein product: CAISDGGGNEKLFF.

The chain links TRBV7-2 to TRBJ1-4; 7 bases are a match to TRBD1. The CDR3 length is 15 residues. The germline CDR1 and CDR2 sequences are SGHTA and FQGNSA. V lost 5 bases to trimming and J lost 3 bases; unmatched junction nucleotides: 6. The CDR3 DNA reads TGTGCCAGCAGCCGTCAGACAGGGTCTAATGAAAAACTGTTTTTT. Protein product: CASSRQTGSNEKLFF.

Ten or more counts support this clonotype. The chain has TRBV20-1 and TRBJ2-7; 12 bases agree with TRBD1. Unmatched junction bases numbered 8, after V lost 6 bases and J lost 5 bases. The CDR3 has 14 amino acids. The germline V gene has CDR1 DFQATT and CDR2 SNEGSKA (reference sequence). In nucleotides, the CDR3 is TGCAGTGCCCCCTCGGGACAGGGGGCCGACGAGCAGTACTTC. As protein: CSAPSGQGADEQYF.

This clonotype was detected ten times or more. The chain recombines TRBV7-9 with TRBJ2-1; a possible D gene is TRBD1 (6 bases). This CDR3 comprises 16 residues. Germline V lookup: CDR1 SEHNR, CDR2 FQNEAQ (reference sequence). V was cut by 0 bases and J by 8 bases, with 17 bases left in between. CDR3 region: CASSLAFQGPQDEQFF. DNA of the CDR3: TGTGCCAGCAGCTTAGCCTTCCAGGGGCCCCAGGATGAGCAGTTCTTC.

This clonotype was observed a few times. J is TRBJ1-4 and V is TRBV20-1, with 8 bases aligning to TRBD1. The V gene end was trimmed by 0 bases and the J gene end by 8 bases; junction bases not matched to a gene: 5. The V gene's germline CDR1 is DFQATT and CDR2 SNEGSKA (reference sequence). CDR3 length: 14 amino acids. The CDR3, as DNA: TGCAGTGCTAGAGATAACAGGGGGAAAGAAAAACTGTTTTTT. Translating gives CSARDNRGKEKLFF.

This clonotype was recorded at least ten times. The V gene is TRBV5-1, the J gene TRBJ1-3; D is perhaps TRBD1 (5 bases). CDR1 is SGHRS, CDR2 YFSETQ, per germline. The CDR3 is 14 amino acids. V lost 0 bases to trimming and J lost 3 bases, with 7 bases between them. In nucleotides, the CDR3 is TGCGCCAGCAGCTTGGATGGGGGTGGAAACACCATATATTTT. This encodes CASSLDGGGNTIYF.

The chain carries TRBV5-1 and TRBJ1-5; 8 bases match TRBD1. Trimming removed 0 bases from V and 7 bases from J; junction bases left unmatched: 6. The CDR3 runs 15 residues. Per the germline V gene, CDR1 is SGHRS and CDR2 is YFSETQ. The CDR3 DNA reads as TGCGCCAGCAGCTTGGATACAGGGGGAGAACAGCCCCAGCATTTT. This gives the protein CASSLDTGGEQPQHF.

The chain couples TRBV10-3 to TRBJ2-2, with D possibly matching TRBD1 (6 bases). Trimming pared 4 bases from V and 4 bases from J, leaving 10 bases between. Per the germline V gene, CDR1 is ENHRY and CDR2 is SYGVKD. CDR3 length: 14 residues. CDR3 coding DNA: TGTGCCATCAGTGGGGACATCATCACCGGGGAGCTGTTTTTT. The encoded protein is CAISGDIITGELFF.

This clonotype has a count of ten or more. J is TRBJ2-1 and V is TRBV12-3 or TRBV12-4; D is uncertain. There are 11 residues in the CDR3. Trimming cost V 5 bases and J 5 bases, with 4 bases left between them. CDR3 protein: CASSPHNEQFF. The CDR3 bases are TGTGCCAGCAGTCCCCACAATGAGCAGTTCTTC.

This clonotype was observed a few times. The CDR3 DNA reads as TGTGCCAGCACACCCGGGCTTGTGGGAAACACCATATATTTT. This sequence encodes CASTPGLVGNTIYF. The chain couples TRBV7-9 to TRBJ1-3; no definite D call. The ends were cut back, 7 bases at V and 4 bases at J, with 14 bases in the middle. Germline V gives CDR1 SEHNR, CDR2 FQNEAQ (reference sequence). CDR3 length equals 14 residues.

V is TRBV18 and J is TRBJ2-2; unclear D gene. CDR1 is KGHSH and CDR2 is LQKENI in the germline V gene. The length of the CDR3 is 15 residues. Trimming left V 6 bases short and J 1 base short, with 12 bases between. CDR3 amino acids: CASSPRAGNTGELFF. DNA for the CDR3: TGTGCCAGCTCGCCCCGTGCAGGGAACACCGGGGAGCTGTTTTTT.

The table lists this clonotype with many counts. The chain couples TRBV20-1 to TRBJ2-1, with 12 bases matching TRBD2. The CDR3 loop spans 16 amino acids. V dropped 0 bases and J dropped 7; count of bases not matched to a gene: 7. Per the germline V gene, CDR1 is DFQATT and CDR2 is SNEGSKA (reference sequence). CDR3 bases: TGCAGTGCTAGAGATTTTGCTAGCGGGGGGGCGAATGAGCAGTTCTTC. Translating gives CSARDFASGGANEQFF.

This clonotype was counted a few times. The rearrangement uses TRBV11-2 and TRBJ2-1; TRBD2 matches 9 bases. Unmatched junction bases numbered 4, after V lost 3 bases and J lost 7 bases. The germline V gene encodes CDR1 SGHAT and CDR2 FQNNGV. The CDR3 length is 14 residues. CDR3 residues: CASSFSGGGNEQFF. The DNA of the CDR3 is TGTGCCAGCAGCTTTAGCGGGGGCGGGAATGAGCAGTTCTTC.

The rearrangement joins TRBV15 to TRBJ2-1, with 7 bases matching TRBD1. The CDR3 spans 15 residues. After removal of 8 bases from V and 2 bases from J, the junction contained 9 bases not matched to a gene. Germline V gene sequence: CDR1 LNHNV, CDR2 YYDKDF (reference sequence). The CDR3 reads CATSPRGQTYNEQFF. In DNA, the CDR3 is TGTGCCACCTCCCCCCGGGGACAGACCTACAATGAGCAGTTCTTC.

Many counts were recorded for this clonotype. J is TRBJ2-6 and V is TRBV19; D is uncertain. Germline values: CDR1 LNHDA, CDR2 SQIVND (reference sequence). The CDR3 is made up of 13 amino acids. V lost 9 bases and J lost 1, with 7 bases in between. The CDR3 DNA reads TGTGCCAGCTCCCAATCTGGGGCCAACGTCCTGACTTTC. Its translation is CASSQSGANVLTF.

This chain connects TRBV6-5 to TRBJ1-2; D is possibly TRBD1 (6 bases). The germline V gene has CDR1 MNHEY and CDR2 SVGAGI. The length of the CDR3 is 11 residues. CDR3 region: CVTGGGYGYTF. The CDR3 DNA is TGTGTTACGGGGGGCGGCTATGGCTACACCTTC.

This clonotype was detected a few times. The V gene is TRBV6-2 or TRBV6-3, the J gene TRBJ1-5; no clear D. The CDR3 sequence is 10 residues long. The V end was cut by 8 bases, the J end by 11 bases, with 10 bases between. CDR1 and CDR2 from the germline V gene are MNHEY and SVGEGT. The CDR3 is CASGGLSQHF. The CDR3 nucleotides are TGTGCCAGCGGCGGGCTGTCCCAGCATTTT.

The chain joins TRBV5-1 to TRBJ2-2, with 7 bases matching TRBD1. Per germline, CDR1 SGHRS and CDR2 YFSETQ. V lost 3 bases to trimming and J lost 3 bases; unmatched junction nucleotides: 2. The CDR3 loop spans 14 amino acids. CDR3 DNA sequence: TGCGCCAGCAGCTCAGGGACAGACACCGGGGAGCTGTTTTTT. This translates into CASSSGTDTGELFF.

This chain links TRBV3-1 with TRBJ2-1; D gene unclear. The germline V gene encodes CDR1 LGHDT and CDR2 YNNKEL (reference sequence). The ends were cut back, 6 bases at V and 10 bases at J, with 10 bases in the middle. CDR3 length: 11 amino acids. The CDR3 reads CASSSGREQFF. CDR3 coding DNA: TGTGCCAGCAGTTCCGGACGGGAGCAGTTCTTC.

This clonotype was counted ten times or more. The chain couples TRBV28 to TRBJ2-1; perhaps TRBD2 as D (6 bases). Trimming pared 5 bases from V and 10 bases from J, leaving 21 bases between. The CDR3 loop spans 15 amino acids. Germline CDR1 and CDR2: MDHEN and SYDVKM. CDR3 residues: CASSRPGLGVLEQFF. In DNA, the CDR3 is TGTGCCAGCAGTCGGCCGGGACTGGGGGTCCTGGAGCAGTTCTTC.